The rows below give T cell receptor beta chains drawn from one sample of a study of OX40 agonist ivuxolimab in advanced cancers. The data were produced by immunoSEQ multiplex PCR, yet TCRdb's version contains in-frame clones alone and is incomplete. Of tens of thousands of clones in the sample, about 84% were seen once. This specimen was CD4+ or CD8+ T cells sorted from blood, taken in a trial of the OX40 agonist ivuxolimab. The origin of the receptors is an adult with an advanced solid tumor such as melanoma, head and neck, liver or kidney cancer. The CDR3 runs from the conserved cysteine through the conserved F or W. The D gene is left open where the match is weak. Clone sizes are given selectively: once, few, many, or a class where the clone is expanded.

>TRBV14|.|.|TRBJ1-1
TGTGCCAGCAGCCCGGCAGGGAAGGGGAACACTGAAGCTTTCTTT
CASSPAGKGNTEAFF
>TRBV29-1|TRBD2|.|TRBJ2-1
TGCAGCGTTGAATGGGTAGCGGGGAATGAGCAGTTCTTC
CSVEWVAGNEQFF
>TRBV7-2|.|.|TRBJ2-7
TGTGCCAGCAGTCAAACACATTCGAGGTACGAGCAGTACTTC
CASSQTHSRYEQYF
>TRBV27|TRBD1|once|TRBJ1-1
TGTGCCAGCAGTTCGGACAGGGGTGACGGGAACACTGAAGCTTTCTTT
CASSSDRGDGNTEAFF
>TRBV19|TRBD2|.|TRBJ2-5
TGTGCCAGTAGCCCGGGACTAGAAGAGACCCAGTACTTC
CASSPGLEETQYF
>TRBV5-4|.|.|TRBJ2-2
TGTGCCAGCAGCTTTCTCACCGGGGAGCTGTTTTTT
CASSFLTGELFF
>TRBV27|.|once|TRBJ2-4
TGTGCCAGCAGGCCCTCCTCAGGGTCGGAAAACATTCAGTACTTC
CASRPSSGSENIQYF
>TRBV5-1|.|once|TRBJ2-6
TGCGCCAGCAGCGCGGATCTAACTGGGGCCAACGTCCTGACTTTC
CASSADLTGANVLTF
>TRBV9|TRBD1|.|TRBJ2-7
TGTGCCAGCAGCGTAGGCAGGGGGTCCTACGAGCAGTACTTC
CASSVGRGSYEQYF
>TRBV6-5|.|once|TRBJ1-5
TGTGCCAGCAGCCAGCCGGACAGTCGAAATCAGCCCCAGCATTTT
CASSQPDSRNQPQHF
>TRBV9|TRBD1|.|TRBJ2-5
TGTGCCAGCAGCGCTCGCTCCGGGACAGGGGTGGAGACCCAGTACTTC
CASSARSGTGVETQYF
>TRBV30|TRBD2|.|TRBJ2-3
TGTGCCTGTTCTAGCGGGGGGGCCAGGGATACGCAGTATTTT
CACSSGGARDTQYF
>TRBV27|TRBD1|.|TRBJ2-2
TGTGCCAGCAGACCGGGACAGGAGGCCGGGGAGCTGTTTTTT
CASRPGQEAGELFF
>TRBV5-1|TRBD1|once|TRBJ2-5
TGCGCCAGCAGCCCGGGACAGGGCGGCGAGACCCAGTACTTC
CASSPGQGGETQYF
>TRBV10-3|.|few|TRBJ1-1
TGTGCCATCAGTGAGTCGGAGGGAGAGGCTTTCTTT
CAISESEGEAFF
>TRBV4-2|TRBD1|.|TRBJ1-4
TGTGCCAGCAGCCGACTACAGGGGGCCGGTGAAAAACTGTTTTTT
CASSRLQGAGEKLFF